These T cell receptor beta chains were read from a single sample in a study of breast tumors, draining lymph nodes, adjacent tissues. Via MiXCR, TCRdb re-called the multiplex PCR reads, giving one row per CDR3 protein. The data show 150,000 to 200,000 distinct CDR3 sequences, around a third seen once. Sequencing was carried out using axillary lymph node tissue. These TCRs come from a female donor with breast cancer. Some clones in this sample may be carry-over from other donors' samples. Both conserved end residues are part of each CDR3.

v_gene,j_gene,CDR3aa
TRBV6-5,TRBJ2-7,CASRPPTSGRYEQYF
TRBV2,TRBJ1-4,CASSGVEKLFF
TRBV15,TRBJ2-1,CATSRDHSAGDFYEQFF
TRBV11-2,TRBJ1-3,CASSPMGGGNTIYF
TRBV25-1,TRBJ2-1,CASSASGLTRDRGNEQFF
TRBV12-3/TRBV12-4,TRBJ2-7,CASSSSPGLTSYEQYF
TRBV20-1,TRBJ2-5,CSAKRGAGETQYF
TRBV9,TRBJ2-2,CASSVLAGAPPGELFF
TRBV19,TRBJ1-1,CASSQGGNTEAFF
TRBV7-9,TRBJ1-2,CASSLGGGYDYGYTF
TRBV19,TRBJ2-1,CASTQSGRAPEQFF
TRBV27,TRBJ1-2,CASSSGTGVGYGYTF
TRBV4-3,TRBJ1-3,CASSHSRTANDSGNTIYF
TRBV7-3,TRBJ2-5,CASSPNGGTGETQHF
TRBV6-5,TRBJ2-1,CASRADRVLGEQFF
TRBV20-1,TRBJ2-7,CSARGGSGSHRYEQYF
TRBV10-2,TRBJ2-3,CASSVDGPTDTQYF
TRBV15,TRBJ1-1,CATSRDTGSYTEAFF
TRBV19,TRBJ1-3,CASRLGQGRGTGNTIYF
TRBV5-8,TRBJ1-1,CASSWVAFF
TRBV12-3/TRBV12-4,TRBJ1-5,CASGKVEGGEGSNQPQHF
TRBV4-2,TRBJ1-1,CASSQQTLDTEAFF
TRBV6-5,TRBJ2-7,CASSPSRYEQYF
TRBV10-2,TRBJ2-3,CASRQWGDEQYF
TRBV14,TRBJ1-2,CASSHTYREFAGYTF
TRBV11-1,TRBJ2-5,CASSSAFRETQYF
TRBV20-1,TRBJ2-7,CSARGYGDEQYF
TRBV7-2,TRBJ1-1,CASSLAGGYTEAFF
TRBV6-4,TRBJ1-1,CASSRGELGVSEAFF
TRBV20-1,TRBJ1-4,CSANTGGYEKLFF
TRBV4-1,TRBJ2-1,CASSQDARVAYNEQFF
TRBV11-3,TRBJ2-2,CASGQVTGVGTGELFF
TRBV12-3/TRBV12-4,TRBJ2-5,CASSLQGVGETQYF
TRBV6-5,TRBJ2-1,CASRSSYNEQFF
TRBV19,TRBJ1-2,CASSAGDSGYTF
TRBV2,TRBJ2-4,CASSAAVSKNIQYF
TRBV5-1,TRBJ2-3,CASSSPRGLAGGNTDTQYF
TRBV4-1,TRBJ2-7,CASSQDVGGTSLHYEQYF
TRBV3-1,TRBJ1-6,CASSQGGNSPLHF
TRBV12-3/TRBV12-4,TRBJ1-6,CASSQTGGDSPLHF
TRBV20-1,TRBJ1-4,CSAYTNVMNEKLFF
TRBV2,TRBJ2-7,CASSLRPAGRSPSYEQYF